The 9 T cell receptor beta chains below all came from one sample that was sequenced in a study of T cell responses to AZD1222 COVID-19 vaccine (dated by TCRdb to the early 2020s). The library was prepared using the immunoSEQ multiplex PCR assay. TCRdb limited this immuneACCESS table to in-frame rearrangements with V and J called. A share of clones is missing; checked studies link under half to unresolved V genes, and the rest is unexplained. This sample holds 93,000 or so clones; around 90% were observed only once. The ten most abundant clones make up approximately 22% of the sample. The time point label for this specimen denotes: baseline before first vaccination. The sequenced sample was peripheral blood, obtained on day 0 of AZD1222 vaccination. The source of these receptors is an adult in good health.

The chain has TRBV5-4 and TRBJ2-5; D uncertain. The CDR3 runs 13 residues. V lost 1 base and J lost 2, with 6 bases in between. Germline assignment: CDR1 SGHNT and CDR2 YYREEE (reference sequence). The CDR3 bases are TGTGCCAGCAGCTTGACAGAGCAAGAGACCCAGTACTTC. This codes for CASSLTEQETQYF. The full variable domain, rest sourced from reference TRBV5-4 and TRBJ2-5, is ETGVTQSPTHLIKTRGQQVTLRCSSQSGHNTVSWYQQALGQGPQFIFQYYREEENGRGNFPPRFSGLQFPNYSSELNVNALELDDSALYLCASSLTEQETQYFGPGTRLLVL.

V and J are TRBV5-4 and TRBJ2-7, with D possibly matching TRBD2 (6 bases). The CDR3 totals 14 residues. Trimming left V 4 bases short and J 0 bases short, with 11 bases between. Per the germline V gene, CDR1 is SGHNT and CDR2 is YYREEE (reference sequence). Here the CDR3 reads CASSAWTISYEQYF. In nucleotides, the CDR3 is TGTGCCAGCAGCGCCTGGACTATCTCCTACGAGCAGTACTTC. The variable domain in full, completed from reference TRBV5-4 and TRBJ2-7, reads ETGVTQSPTHLIKTRGQQVTLRCSSQSGHNTVSWYQQALGQGPQFIFQYYREEENGRGNFPPRFSGLQFPNYSSELNVNALELDDSALYLCASSAWTISYEQYFGPGTRLTVT.

Remarks on this clone: Other nucleotide sequences in the sample specify the same CDR3. The gene calls are TRBV3-1 (or the pseudogene TRBV3-2) and TRBJ1-1; 7 bases align to TRBD1. Trimming took 5 bases from V and 4 from J; bases not matched to a gene: 4. CDR3 size: 13 residues. CDR1 and CDR2 from the germline V gene are LGHDT and YNNKEL (reference sequence). Here the CDR3 DNA reads TGTGCCAGCAGCAGCAGACAGGGCACTGAAGCTTTCTTT. Its protein is CASSSRQGTEAFF.

The chain couples TRBV19 to TRBJ1-1; 10 bases line up with TRBD1. CDR1 and CDR2 from the germline V gene are LNHDA and SQIVND (reference sequence). V gave up 6 bases and J gave up 5 bases; unmatched junction bases: 9. CDR3 length: 15 residues. CDR3 loop: CASSDRGLYGTEAFF. The CDR3 bases are TGTGCCAGTAGCGACAGGGGGCTATACGGAACTGAAGCTTTCTTT.

For the CDR3, the DNA is TGTGCCAGCAGACCTAGCGGGGGGGCCTTTGAGACCCAGTACTTC. This sequence encodes CASRPSGGAFETQYF. The chain couples TRBV6-2 or TRBV6-3 to TRBJ2-5; the match to TRBD2 covers 12 bases. This CDR3 is 15 amino acids long. Trimming cost V 6 bases and J 5 bases; bases outside gene matches: 7. Germline-derived CDR1 and CDR2 are MNHEY and SVGEGT.

A single count supports this clone. The chain combines TRBV6-2 or TRBV6-3 with TRBJ1-3; D gene ambiguous. This CDR3 has 13 residues. V lost 5 bases to trimming and J lost 1 base, with 6 bases between them. CDR1 is MNHEY and CDR2 is SVGEGT in the germline V gene. The CDR3 nucleotides read TGTGCCAGCAGTGACTTTTCTGGAAACACCATATATTTT. It yields the protein CASSDFSGNTIYF.

This chain joins TRBV6-4 and TRBJ1-1; D remains ambiguous. CDR1 MRHNA and CDR2 SNTAGT come from the germline V gene. V dropped 2 bases and J dropped 1 base, with 5 bases sitting between them. CDR3 length: 13 residues. The CDR3 coding sequence is TGTGCCAGCAGTGACGGAACGAACACTGAAGCTTTCTTT. It yields the protein CASSDGTNTEAFF.

The rearrangement uses TRBV6-4 and TRBJ1-1; D gene ambiguous. V lost 2 bases and J 4 bases, leaving 8 bases between the germline ends. Germline assignment: CDR1 MRHNA and CDR2 SNTAGT. The CDR3 totals 13 residues. The CDR3 DNA reads TGTGCCAGCAGTGACGGAGGGCTCACTGAAGCTTTCTTT. This gives the protein CASSDGGLTEAFF.

This chain uses TRBV21-1 with TRBJ2-2. TRBV21-1 is designated a pseudogene. There are 15 residues in the CDR3. In DNA, the CDR3 is TGTGCCAGCAGCAAGAAGGTCAGCAACACCGGGGAGCTGTTTTTT. This translates into CASSKKVSNTGELFF.